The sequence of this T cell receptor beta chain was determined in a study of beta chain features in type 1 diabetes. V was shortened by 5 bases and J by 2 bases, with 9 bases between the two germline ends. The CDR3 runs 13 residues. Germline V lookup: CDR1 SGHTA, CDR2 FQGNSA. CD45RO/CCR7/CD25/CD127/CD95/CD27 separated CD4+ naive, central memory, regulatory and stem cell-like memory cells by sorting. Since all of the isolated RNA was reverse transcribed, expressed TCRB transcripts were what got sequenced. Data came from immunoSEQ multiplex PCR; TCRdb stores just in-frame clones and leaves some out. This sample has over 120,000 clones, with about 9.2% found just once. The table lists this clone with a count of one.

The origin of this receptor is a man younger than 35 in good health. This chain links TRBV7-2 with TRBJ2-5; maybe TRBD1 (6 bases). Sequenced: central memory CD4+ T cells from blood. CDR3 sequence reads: CASSTGTQETQYF. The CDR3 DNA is TGTGCCAGCAGCACCGGGACACAAGAGACCCAGTACTTC.